One sample yielded the 7 T cell receptor beta chains listed below, sequenced in a study of metastatic and nonmetastatic thyroid tumors. TCRdb reanalyzed the PCR reads with MiXCR. The data hold around 53,000 clones, with roughly 18% observed a single time. Patients were all untreated before their thyroid surgery. The sequencing input was blood. The receptors shown here come from a female donor with papillary thyroid cancer or a benign thyroid nodule (not recorded which). Some clones in this sample may be carry-over from other donors' samples.

To note about this clone: This may be a read error: a much more frequent sequence differs by one nucleotide. The rearrangement joins TRBV18 to TRBJ2-2, with 8 bases identical to TRBD1. CDR3 length: 15 residues. Germline V gene lookup returns CDR1 KGHSH and CDR2 LQKENI. The CDR3 bases are TGTGCCTGCTCACCGGGACAGGTTCGGACCGGGGAGCTGTTTTTT. Amino acids: CACSPGQVRTGELFF. Together with reference TRBV18 and TRBJ2-2, the CDR3 gives the full variable domain: NAGVMQNPRHLVRRRGQEARLRCSPMKGHSHVYWYRQLPEEGLKFMVYLQKENIIDESGMPKERFSAEFPKEGPSILRIQQVVRGDSAAYFCACSPGQVRTGELFFGEGSRLTVL.

The rearrangement uses TRBV30 and TRBJ1-2; 7 bases are shared with TRBD1. CDR1 GTSNPN and CDR2 SVGIG come from the germline V gene (reference sequence). The CDR3 loop spans 12 amino acids. The junction had 10 bases not matched to a gene; V was cut back by 5 bases and J by 10 bases. The CDR3 bases are TGTGCCTGGGCGACAGGGTACTTTGTCTACACCTTC. It yields the protein CAWATGYFVYTF.

In this sample, this clone turned up many times. The chain joins TRBV6-2 or TRBV6-3 to TRBJ2-4; TRBD2 matches 16 bases. CDR1 is MNHEY, CDR2 SVGEGT, per germline. Germline trimming cut 5 bases from V and 7 bases from J; bases unmatched to any gene: 8. The length of the CDR3 is 17 residues. CDR3 nucleotide sequence: TGTGCCAGCAGTCCCTTTCGGGGACTAGCGGGGGGGAACATTCAGTACTTC. Residues: CASSPFRGLAGGNIQYF.

The chain employs TRBV4-1 and TRBJ2-3; a possible D gene is TRBD2 (5 bases). This CDR3 has 14 residues. CDR1 MGHRA and CDR2 YSYEKL come from the germline V gene. The CDR3 protein is CVISQDLATDTQYF. CDR3 nucleotides: TGCGTCATCAGCCAAGACTTAGCGACAGATACGCAGTATTTT.

Many counts were recorded for this clone. The chain links TRBV5-1 to TRBJ2-5, with D uncertain. Trimming took 4 bases from V and 3 from J, leaving 10 bases between them. The CDR3 runs to 13 residues. Germline-derived CDR1 and CDR2 are SGHRS and YFSETQ. The chain's CDR3 is CASSPASKETQYF. The CDR3 coding sequence is TGCGCCAGCAGCCCTGCCTCTAAAGAGACCCAGTACTTC. The full variable domain, rest sourced from reference TRBV5-1 and TRBJ2-5, is KAGVTQTPRYLIKTRGQQVTLSCSPISGHRSVSWYQQTPGQGLQFLFEYFSETQRNKGNFPGRFSGRQFSNSRSEMNVSTLELGDSALYLCASSPASKETQYFGPGTRLLVL.

This clone showed up many times. The rearrangement joins TRBV9 to TRBJ1-3, with D tentatively TRBD1 (6 bases). Trimming removed 0 bases at V and 4 bases at J, with 11 bases between. The length of the CDR3 is 15 residues. The V gene's germline CDR1 is SGDLS and CDR2 YYNGEE. CDR3 protein: CASSVARGPGNTIYF. Here the CDR3 DNA reads TGTGCCAGCAGCGTAGCTCGGGGGCCAGGAAACACCATATATTTT.

On this clone: A much bigger clone sits one base away, suggesting this may be a read error. J is TRBJ2-1 and V is TRBV5-4; 9 bases are a match to TRBD2. This CDR3 has 15 residues. Germline V gene lookup returns CDR1 SGHNT and CDR2 YYREEE (reference sequence). V lost 7 bases, J lost 1 base, and 6 bases stayed unmatched. Here the CDR3 reads CASWREGQSYNEQFF. The CDR3 DNA sequence: TGTGCCAGCTGGCGGGAGGGCCAATCCTACAATGAGCAGTTCTTC.